This T cell receptor beta chain appears in the sequencing data of a study of blood T cell repertoires in COVID-19. On the study more broadly: From the United States, Italy and Spain came samples of acute and convalescent COVID-19. Nucleic acid was either cDNA or gDNA, and it came from T cells, B-cell-depleted T cells, or PBMCs.

The V end was cut by 1 base, the J end by 4 bases, with 13 bases between. CDR1 is SGHDN and CDR2 is FVKESK in the germline V gene. CDR3 size: 15 residues. Per the authors' pipeline: Reference gene primer amplification yielded estimated nucleated cell counts. Here immunoSEQ multiplex PCR was the method, and the copy in TCRdb shows in-frame clones only, minus some. That table is the source of V, J and clone size, and D and trimming were worked out from the DNA. The sample shows under 80,000 clones, about 80% of them seen only once. The chain carries TRBV14 and TRBJ1-2; D remains unclear. Sequenced input: peripheral blood. The source is a human donor in a cohort sampled during active COVID-19. The CDR3, as DNA: TGTGCCAGCAGCCAAGGAGGAAATAAAGCCTATGGCTACACCTTC. This encodes CASSQGGNKAYGYTF.